Below, 11 T cell receptor beta chains from the same sample are listed, as sequenced in a study of CD8+ T cells in alopecia areata. Regarding treatment: oral pan-JAK inhibitor, 5-10 mg twice daily. RNA extraction was followed by reverse transcription into cDNA, which acted as the sequencing template. TCRdb keeps only in-frame clones here, not all; method: immunoSEQ multiplex PCR. The sample lists 150,000 to 250,000 clones; roughly 60% were seen once. This specimen was CD4+ T cells sorted from blood, taken at week 24, from a patient treated with tofacitinib. These receptors originate from a human donor with alopecia areata.

The rearrangement joins TRBV7-7 to TRBJ2-5, with D tentatively TRBD1 (6 bases). Germline V gene sequence: CDR1 SSHAT, CDR2 FNYEAQ (reference sequence). V was cut by 1 base and J by 5 bases, with 14 bases left in between. This CDR3 region has 15 residues. CDR3 amino acids: CASSLVGAQGETQYF. The CDR3 nucleotides read TGTGCCAGCAGCTTAGTAGGGGCGCAGGGGGAGACCCAGTACTTC.

V and J are TRBV15 and TRBJ1-2; no definite D call. CDR3 length equals 13 residues. V was cut by 0 bases and J by 7 bases, with 9 bases left in between. The germline gives CDR1 LNHNV, CDR2 YYDKDF (reference sequence). The CDR3 coding sequence is TGTGCCACCAGCAGAGATGCGGGAGGTGGCTACACCTTC. This encodes CATSRDAGGGYTF.

The chain employs TRBV2 and TRBJ2-5; D remains unclear. The CDR3 sequence is 14 residues long. The germline V gene encodes CDR1 SNHLY and CDR2 FYNNEI. Trimming removed 2 bases from V and 2 bases from J, with 9 bases in between. DNA for the CDR3: TGTGCCAGCAGTGAACAGGAAACACAAGAGACCCAGTACTTC. Encoded protein: CASSEQETQETQYF.

The sample holds one count of this clone. The rearrangement links TRBV27 to TRBJ1-2; D unclear. Per the germline V gene, CDR1 is MNHEY and CDR2 is SMNVEV (reference sequence). Between the trimmed V and J ends, which lost 6 bases and 2 bases, there was a span of 16 bases. This CDR3 is built from 15 residues. The CDR3 DNA sequence: TGTGCCAGCAGATACTTAGGACTGAAAAACTATGGCTACACCTTC. Translated: CASRYLGLKNYGYTF.

This chain joins TRBV5-1 and TRBJ2-7, with D perhaps TRBD1 (5 bases). The V gene's germline CDR1 is SGHRS and CDR2 YFSETQ. V lost 0 bases and J 4 bases, leaving 8 bases between the germline ends. The CDR3 length is 13 residues. CDR3 in amino acids: CASSLDRPYEQYF. The DNA of the CDR3 is TGCGCCAGCAGCTTGGACAGGCCGTACGAGCAGTACTTC.

This clone has only a few counts. In the same sample, other DNA sequences code for this CDR3. The V and J genes are TRBV2 and TRBJ2-7, with TRBD2 matching over 11 bases. Germline V gene data show CDR1 as SNHLY and CDR2 as FYNNEI. The CDR3 has 15 residues. V was clipped by 6 bases and J by 1 base; unmatched bases: 5. CDR3 DNA sequence: TGTGCCAGCAGGAGAACTAGCGGGAGTTCCTACGAGCAGTACTTC. It translates to CASRRTSGSSYEQYF.

V is TRBV27 and J is TRBJ2-3; possibly TRBD2 for D (6 bases). This CDR3 contains 13 residues. Germline CDR1 reads MNHEY; CDR2 reads SMNVEV (reference sequence). The V end lost 9 bases, the J end lost 7 bases, and 17 bases lay between the germline ends. The CDR3 DNA is TGTGCCAGTCCCGGGACTCCGGGTTATACGCAGTATTTT. Protein sequence: CASPGTPGYTQYF.

This clone appeared a single time. This chain joins TRBV7-8 and TRBJ2-5, with D hard to call. V dropped 1 base and J dropped 1 base, with 13 bases sitting between them. Germline V gene lookup returns CDR1 SGHVS and CDR2 FQNEAQ. The CDR3 covers 16 residues. CDR3 bases: TGTGCCAGCAGCTTAGGTCGGCCTATCCCCCAAGAGACCCAGTACTTC. It yields the protein CASSLGRPIPQETQYF.

The V and J genes are TRBV10-3 and TRBJ2-3; tentatively, D is TRBD2 (6 bases). Germline lookup yields CDR1 ENHRY and CDR2 SYGVKD. The CDR3 extends over 14 amino acids. V lost 6 bases and J 6 bases, leaving 16 bases between the germline ends. CDR3 sequence: CAIRDSTGVDTQYF. The CDR3 DNA reads TGTGCCATCAGGGACTCCACGGGAGTGGATACGCAGTATTTT.

As to this clone: The sample carries other DNA sequences with the same CDR3. The chain links TRBV5-1 to TRBJ1-5; D perhaps matches TRBD1 (5 bases). Trimming removed 0 bases at V and 4 bases at J, with 8 bases between. CDR3 size: 14 residues. Germline CDR1 is SGHRS and CDR2 is YFSETQ. DNA for the CDR3: TGCGCCAGCAGCTTGGGGGACGGGAATCAGCCCCAGCATTTT. Encoded protein: CASSLGDGNQPQHF.

This rearrangement joins TRBV18 to TRBJ2-3, with D possibly matching TRBD1 (7 bases). The CDR3 length is 14 residues. Germline CDR1 KGHSH, CDR2 LQKENI. Trimming stripped 8 bases from V and 2 bases from J, with 14 bases between. CDR3 residues: CASAGGQATDTQYF. CDR3 nucleotide sequence: TGTGCCAGCGCAGGGGGGCAAGCCACAGATACGCAGTATTTT.